This TCR beta chain stems from a study of blood T cell repertoires in COVID-19. Seattle patients were enrolled during active infection and followed longitudinally. Per the germline V gene, CDR1 is LGHDT and CDR2 is YNNKEL (reference sequence). The J segment lost 5 bases and the V segment lost 0 bases, leaving 7 bases of the junction unmatched. This CDR3 region has 16 residues. Profiling relied on immunoSEQ multiplex PCR, and the TCRdb table lists in-frame clones only, not all of them. The sample contains more than 200,000 clones, approximately 90% of which appear only once. This rearrangement joins TRBV3-1 (or the pseudogene TRBV3-2) to TRBJ2-7; 10 nucleotides align to TRBD2. Sequenced sample: peripheral blood. This TCR came from a woman between 45 and 65 years old with COVID-19, enrolled during active disease. The CDR3 protein is CASSQDLSGGADEQYF. The CDR3 DNA is TGTGCCAGCAGCCAAGATTTGAGCGGGGGGGCCGACGAGCAGTACTTC.